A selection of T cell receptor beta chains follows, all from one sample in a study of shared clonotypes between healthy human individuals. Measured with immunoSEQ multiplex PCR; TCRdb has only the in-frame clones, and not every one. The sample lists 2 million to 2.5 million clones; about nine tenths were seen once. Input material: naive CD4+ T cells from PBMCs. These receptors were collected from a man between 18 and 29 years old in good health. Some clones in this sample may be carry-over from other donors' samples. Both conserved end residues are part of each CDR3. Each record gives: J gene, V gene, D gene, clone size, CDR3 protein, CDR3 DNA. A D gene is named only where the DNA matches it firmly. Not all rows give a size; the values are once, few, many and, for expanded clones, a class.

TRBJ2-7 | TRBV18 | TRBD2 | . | CASSPSGLAEYEQYF | TGTGCCAGCTCACCGTCCGGACTAGCGGAATACGAGCAGTACTTC
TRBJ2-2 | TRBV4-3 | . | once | CASSQDAGNTGELFF | TGCGCCAGCAGCCAAGACGCGGGGAACACCGGGGAGCTGTTTTTT
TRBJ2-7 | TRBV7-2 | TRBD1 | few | CASSVGQVYEQYF | TGTGCCAGCAGCGTGGGACAGGTATACGAGCAGTACTTC
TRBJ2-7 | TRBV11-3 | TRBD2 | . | CASSASGRGYEQYF | TGTGCCAGCAGCGCGAGCGGGAGAGGCTACGAGCAGTACTTC
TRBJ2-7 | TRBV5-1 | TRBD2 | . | CASSFGTSGSYEQYF | TGCGCCAGCAGCTTTGGGACTAGCGGGAGTTACGAGCAGTACTTC
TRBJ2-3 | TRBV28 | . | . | CASSPRTDTDTQYF | TGTGCCAGCAGTCCTCGGACAGACACAGATACGCAGTATTTT
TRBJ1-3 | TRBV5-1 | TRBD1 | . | CASSLGAGTGSGNTIYF | TGCGCCAGCAGCTTGGGAGCTGGGACAGGCTCTGGAAACACCATATATTTT
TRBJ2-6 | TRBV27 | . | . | CASSPSGANVLTF | TGTGCCAGCAGCCCCTCTGGGGCCAACGTCCTGACTTTC
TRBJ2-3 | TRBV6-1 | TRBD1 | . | CASSPQGGTDTQYF | TGTGCCAGCAGTCCCCAGGGGGGCACAGATACGCAGTATTTT
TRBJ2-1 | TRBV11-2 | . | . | CASSFSGRSSYNEQFF | TGTGCCAGCAGCTTTTCGGGGCGTAGCTCCTACAATGAGCAGTTCTTC
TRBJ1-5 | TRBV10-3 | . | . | CAISESREGDQPQHF | TGTGCCATCAGTGAGTCGAGGGAGGGGGATCAGCCCCAGCATTTT
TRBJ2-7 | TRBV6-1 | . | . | CASRARGEGTYEQYF | TGTGCCAGCAGAGCTAGGGGGGAAGGCACCTACGAGCAGTACTTC
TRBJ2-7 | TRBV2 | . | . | CASSEALEGEAF | TGTGCCAGCAGTGAAGCGCTTGAGGGGGAGGCCTTC
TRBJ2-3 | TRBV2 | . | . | CASSWNRQPDTQYF | TGTGCCAGCAGCTGGAATAGACAACCAGATACGCAGTATTTT
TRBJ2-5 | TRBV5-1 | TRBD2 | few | CASSLGGLAGAETQYF | TGCGCCAGCAGCTTGGGGGGACTAGCGGGAGCAGAGACCCAGTACTTC
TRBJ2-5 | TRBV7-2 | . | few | CASSLDRQKETQYF | TGTGCCAGCAGCTTAGACCGGCAGAAGGAGACCCAGTACTTC
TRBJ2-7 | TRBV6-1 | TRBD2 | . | CASSGSHPESGTTYEQYF | TGTGCCAGCAGTGGGTCTCACCCGGAAAGCGGGACGACCTACGAGCAGTACTTC
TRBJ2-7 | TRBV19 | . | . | CASSISEGAYEQYF | TGTGCCAGTAGTATATCGGAGGGAGCCTACGAGCAGTACTTC
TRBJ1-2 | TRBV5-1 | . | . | CASSLGQPTAGYTF | TGCGCCAGCAGCTTGGGACAGCCGACAGCCGGCTACACCTTC
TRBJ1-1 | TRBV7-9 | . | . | CASSLVIGNRTEAFF | TGTGCCAGCAGCTTAGTAATAGGGAACAGGACTGAAGCTTTCTTT
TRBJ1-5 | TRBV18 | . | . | CASSRVPGEVEEYSNQPQHF | TGTGCCAGCTCCCGTGTACCGGGGGAGGTTGAGGAGTATAGCAATCAGCCCCAGCATTTT
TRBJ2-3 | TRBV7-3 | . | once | CASSPGVSTDTQYF | TGTGCCAGCAGCCCCGGGGTTAGCACAGATACGCAGTATTTT
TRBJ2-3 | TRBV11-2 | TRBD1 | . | CASSTYGQGRTDTQYF | TGTGCCAGCAGCACTTACGGACAGGGACGCACAGATACGCAGTATTTT
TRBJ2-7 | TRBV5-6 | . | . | CASSPQGYEQYF | TGTGCCAGCAGCCCACAGGGATACGAGCAGTACTTC
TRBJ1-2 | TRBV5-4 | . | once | CASSFKAGSNYGYTF | TGTGCCAGCAGCTTCAAGGCAGGTTCCAACTATGGCTACACCTTC
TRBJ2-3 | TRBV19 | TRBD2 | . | CASSNTLAGPSTDTQYF | TGTGCCAGTAGTAATACGCTAGCGGGGCCTAGCACAGATACGCAGTATTTT
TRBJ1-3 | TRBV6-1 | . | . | CASSERLSGNTIYF | TGTGCCAGCAGTGAGAGGCTCTCTGGAAACACCATATATTTT
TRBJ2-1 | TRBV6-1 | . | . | CASIGRESVYNEQFF | TGTGCCAGCATCGGACGAGAGAGCGTTTACAATGAGCAGTTCTTC
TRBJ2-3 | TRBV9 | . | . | CASSAGRGGSTDTQYF | TGTGCCAGCAGCGCCGGTCGGGGCGGGAGCACAGATACGCAGTATTTT
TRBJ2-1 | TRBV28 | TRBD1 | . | CASSRDRDNEQFF | TGTGCCAGCAGCCGGGACAGGGACAATGAGCAGTTCTTC
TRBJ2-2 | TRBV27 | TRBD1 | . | CASKRGTDNTGELFF | TGTGCCAGCAAGAGAGGGACAGACAACACCGGGGAGCTGTTTTTT
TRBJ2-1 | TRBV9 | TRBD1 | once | CASSAGQGMNEQFF | TGTGCCAGCAGCGCCGGACAGGGTATGAATGAGCAGTTCTTC
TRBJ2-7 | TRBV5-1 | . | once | CASSLVSSSYEQYF | TGCGCCAGCAGCTTGGTATCCAGCTCCTACGAGCAGTACTTC
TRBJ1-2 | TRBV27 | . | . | CASRFNRDDYGYTF | TGTGCCAGCAGGTTCAACAGGGACGATTATGGCTACACCTTC
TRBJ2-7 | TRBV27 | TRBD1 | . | CASSSQGAGEQYF | TGTGCCAGCAGTTCGCAGGGGGCGGGCGAGCAGTACTTC
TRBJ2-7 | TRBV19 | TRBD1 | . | CASSISRGLSYEQYF | TGTGCCAGTAGTATAAGCAGGGGGCTCTCCTACGAGCAGTACTTC
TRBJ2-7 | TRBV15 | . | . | CATREGGNYEQYF | TGTGCCACCAGAGAAGGCGGGAACTACGAGCAGTACTTC
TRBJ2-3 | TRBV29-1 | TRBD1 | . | CSVDRGAADTQYF | TGCAGCGTCGACAGGGGAGCAGCAGATACGCAGTATTTT
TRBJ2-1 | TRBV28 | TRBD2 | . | CASSLGLADYNEQFF | TGTGCCAGCAGTTTAGGACTAGCGGATTACAATGAGCAGTTCTTC
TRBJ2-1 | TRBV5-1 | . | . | CASSTPGGRAYNEQFF | TGCGCCAGCAGCACTCCCGGTGGGCGCGCCTACAATGAGCAGTTCTTC
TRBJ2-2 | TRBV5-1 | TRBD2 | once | CASSHLAESPGELFF | TGCGCCAGCAGCCACCTAGCGGAATCGCCCGGGGAGCTGTTTTTT